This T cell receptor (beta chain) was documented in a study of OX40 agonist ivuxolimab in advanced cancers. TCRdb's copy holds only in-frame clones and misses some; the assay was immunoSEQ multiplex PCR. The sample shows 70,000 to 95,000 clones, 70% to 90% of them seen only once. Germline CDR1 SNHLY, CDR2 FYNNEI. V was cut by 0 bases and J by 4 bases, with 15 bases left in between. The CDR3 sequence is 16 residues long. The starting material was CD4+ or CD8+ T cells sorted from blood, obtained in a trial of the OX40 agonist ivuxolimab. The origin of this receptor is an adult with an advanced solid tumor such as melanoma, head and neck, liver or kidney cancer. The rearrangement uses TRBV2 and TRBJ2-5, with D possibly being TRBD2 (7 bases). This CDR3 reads CASSEAQLGGGETQYF. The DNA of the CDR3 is TGTGCCAGCAGTGAAGCGCAGTTAGGGGGGGGAGAGACCCAGTACTTC.